This is a list of T cell receptor beta chains from one sample in a study of shared clonotypes between healthy human individuals. The protocol was immunoSEQ multiplex PCR, while the TCRdb copy is restricted to in-frame clones and leaves out a portion. The sample comprises hundreds of thousands of clones, about 95% of which are singletons, and approximately 0.11% rests with the top ten. Sequences were obtained from naive CD8+ T cells sorted from blood. The origin of the receptors is a woman in her twenties or thirties in good health. CDR3s include the opening cysteine and the closing phenylalanine or tryptophan. The order of the fields is V gene, CDR3 protein.

TRBV19	CASSEIPKQVKYF
TRBV9	CASSAGTGSLEAGSTEAFF
TRBV5-6	CASSLYVRAETQYF
TRBV4-2	CASSHGGTSYEQYF
TRBV19	CASSTPGGTEAFF
TRBV5-6	CASSLGQYEQYF
TRBV27	CASSLSPGTEVYEQYF
TRBV14	CASSWEKGAGNTIYF
TRBV9	CASSPGTVGQPQHF
TRBV5-4	CASSLVQGLEQYF
TRBV28	CASSRKDTFLSTDTQYF
TRBV23-1	CASSQSYKFGGRPEQYF
TRBV9	CASSVGPRPVYEQYF
TRBV27	CASSFSESIYEQYF
TRBV5-4	CASSLPSSYEQYF
TRBV5-6	CASSPFRTASTVSGTEAFF
TRBV2	CASSAPGQNEKLFF
TRBV2	CASSVSDNSPLHF
TRBV2	CASSATSGYSYEQYF
TRBV5-3	CARSRWTGLTGELFF
TRBV5-1	CASTQGGTSPGSYNEQFF
TRBV11-3	CASSEGLASEQYF
TRBV5-1	CASSLEARTGELFF
TRBV5-4	CASSLGSEPATYEQYF
TRBV27	CASSLLAITYNEQFF
TRBV18	CASSPVDRGLDTEAFF
TRBV2	CASSENRGNTGELFF
TRBV28	CASSRTANVYSNQPQHF
TRBV10-1	CARRTGEAARYGYTF